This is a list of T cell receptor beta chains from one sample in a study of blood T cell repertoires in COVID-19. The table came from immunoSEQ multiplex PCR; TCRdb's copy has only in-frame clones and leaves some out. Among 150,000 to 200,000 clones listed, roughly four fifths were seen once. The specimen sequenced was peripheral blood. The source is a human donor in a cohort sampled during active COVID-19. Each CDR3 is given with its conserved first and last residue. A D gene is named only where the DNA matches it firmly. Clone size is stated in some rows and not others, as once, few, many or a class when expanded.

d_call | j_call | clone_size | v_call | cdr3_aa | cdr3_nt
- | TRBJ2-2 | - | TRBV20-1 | CSASRRDTGELFF | TGCAGTGCTAGTCGGCGGGACACCGGGGAGCTGTTTTTT
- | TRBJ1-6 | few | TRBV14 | CASSQGRNSPLHF | TGTGCCAGCAGCCAAGGGAGAAATTCACCCCTCCACTTT
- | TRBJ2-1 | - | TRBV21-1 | CASSFSPLRQIDSYNEQFF | TGTGCCAGCAGCTTTTCACCTCTCCGACAGATTGACTCCTACAATGAGCAGTTCTTC
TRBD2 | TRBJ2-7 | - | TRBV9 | CASSVSSGGPYEQYF | TGTGCCAGCAGCGTAAGTAGCGGGGGACCCTACGAGCAGTACTTC
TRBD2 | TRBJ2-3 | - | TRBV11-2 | CASRRNSGGTADTQYF | TGTGCCAGCAGACGCAATAGCGGGGGGACCGCAGATACGCAGTATTTT
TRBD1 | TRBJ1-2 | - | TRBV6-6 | CASSISTGNYGYTF | TGTGCCAGCAGTATCTCGACAGGGAACTATGGCTACACCTTC
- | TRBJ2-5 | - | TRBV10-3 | CAISWDSGETQYF | TGTGCCATCAGCTGGGACTCTGGAGAGACCCAGTACTTC
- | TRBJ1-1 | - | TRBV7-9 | CASSLGTAMNTEAFF | TGTGCCAGCAGCTTAGGGACAGCCATGAACACTGAAGCTTTCTTT
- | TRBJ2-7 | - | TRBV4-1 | CASSQVGGLGEQYF | TGCGCCAGCAGCCAAGTCGGAGGGCTGGGCGAGCAGTACTTC
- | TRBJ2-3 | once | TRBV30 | CAGRWGSTDTQYF | TGTGCAGGGAGGTGGGGGAGCACAGATACGCAGTATTTT
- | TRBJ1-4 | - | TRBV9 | CASSEREAEKLFF | TGTGCCAGCAGCGAGCGGGAGGCAGAAAAACTGTTTTTT
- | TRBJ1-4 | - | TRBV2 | CASTNRAIYEKLFF | TGTGCCAGCACGAACAGGGCGATTTATGAAAAACTGTTTTTT
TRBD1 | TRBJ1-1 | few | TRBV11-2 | CASSLTPGGRNTEAFF | TGTGCCAGCAGCCTTACGCCAGGGGGCCGGAACACTGAAGCTTTCTTT
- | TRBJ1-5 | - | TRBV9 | CASSVGVDGSNQPQHF | TGTGCCAGCAGCGTCGGGGTCGACGGGAGCAATCAGCCCCAGCATTTT
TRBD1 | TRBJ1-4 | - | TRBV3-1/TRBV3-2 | CASSQDPTGGEKLFF | TGTGCCAGCAGCCAAGACCCGACAGGGGGCGAAAAACTGTTTTTT
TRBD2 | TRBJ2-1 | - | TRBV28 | CASSHSGEAYNEQFF | TGTGCCAGCAGCCACAGCGGGGAGGCCTACAATGAGCAGTTCTTC
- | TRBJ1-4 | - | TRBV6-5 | CASKSGGTKSEKLFF | TGTGCCAGCAAAAGCGGGGGGACAAAAAGTGAAAAACTGTTTTTT
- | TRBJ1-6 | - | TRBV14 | CASSHYSSYNSPLHF | TGTGCCAGCAGCCACTATAGCTCCTATAATTCACCCCTCCACTTT
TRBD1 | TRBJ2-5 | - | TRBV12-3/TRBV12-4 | CASSVRGETQYF | TGTGCCAGCAGTGTCAGGGGGGAGACCCAGTACTTC
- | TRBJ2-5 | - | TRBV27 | CASSTGGPRGETQYF | TGTGCCAGCAGCACCGGGGGTCCGAGGGGAGAGACCCAGTACTTC
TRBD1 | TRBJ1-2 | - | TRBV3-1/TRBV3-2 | CASSQTGAIPLYGYTF | TGTGCCAGCAGCCAGACAGGGGCCATCCCTCTCTATGGCTACACCTTC
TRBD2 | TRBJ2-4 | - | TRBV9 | CASSFRTRDNIQYF | TGTGCCAGCAGCTTCCGGACTAGGGATAACATTCAGTACTTC
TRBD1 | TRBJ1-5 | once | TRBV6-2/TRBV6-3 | CASSHGTALAGNQPQHF | TGTGCCAGCAGTCACGGGACAGCACTTGCGGGCAATCAGCCCCAGCATTTT
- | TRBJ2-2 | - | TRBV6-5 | CASSRLGELFF | TGTGCCAGCAGTCGACTCGGGGAGCTGTTTTTT
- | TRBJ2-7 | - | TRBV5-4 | CASSLFATSQSYEQYF | TGTGCCAGCAGCTTGTTTGCCACATCACAGTCCTACGAGCAGTACTTC
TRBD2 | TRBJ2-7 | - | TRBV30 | CAWSSGRAVYEQYF | TGTGCCTGGAGTAGCGGGAGGGCCGTCTACGAGCAGTACTTC
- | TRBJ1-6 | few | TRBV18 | CASSLTGGTPNSPLHF | TGTGCCAGCTCACTAACTGGGGGCACCCCTAATTCACCCCTCCACTTT
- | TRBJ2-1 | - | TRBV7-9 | CASSLETGQTYNEQFF | TGTGCCAGCAGCTTAGAAACAGGACAAACCTACAATGAGCAGTTCTTC
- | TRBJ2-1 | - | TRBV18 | CASSPSAGAYNEQFF | TGTGCCAGCTCACCCTCGGCAGGGGCCTACAATGAGCAGTTCTTC
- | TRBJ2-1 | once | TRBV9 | CASSAVGGQRYNEQFF | TGTGCCAGCAGCGCCGTCGGGGGGCAACGATACAATGAGCAGTTCTTC
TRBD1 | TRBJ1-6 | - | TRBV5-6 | CASSWDRGSSPLHF | TGTGCCAGCAGCTGGGACAGGGGGAGCAGCCCCCTCCACTTT
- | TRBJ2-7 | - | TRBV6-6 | CASSYVELSSYEQYF | TGTGCCAGCAGTTACGTAGAGTTGAGCTCCTACGAGCAGTACTTC
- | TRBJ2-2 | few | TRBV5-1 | CASRGLFTGELFF | TGCGCCAGCAGGGGACTCTTCACCGGGGAGCTGTTTTTT
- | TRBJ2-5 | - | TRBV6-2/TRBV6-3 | CASSYSSRGSQETQYF | TGTGCCAGCAGTTACTCGAGCCGGGGGTCGCAAGAGACCCAGTACTTC
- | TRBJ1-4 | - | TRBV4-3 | CASSQASFNEKLFF | TGCGCCAGCAGCCAAGCTTCCTTCAATGAAAAACTGTTTTTT
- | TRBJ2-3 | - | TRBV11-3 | CASSPGAGQTDTQYF | TGTGCCAGCAGCCCAGGTGCAGGGCAAACAGATACGCAGTATTTT